This TCR beta chain was retrieved from a study of cytomegalovirus exposure and HLA in healthy donors. PCR was performed using 60 Vbeta and 13 Jbeta primers. TCRdb's table, derived via immunoSEQ multiplex PCR, lists solely in-frame clones and lacks some. The profile shows about 180,000 clones, roughly 78% of them singletons. CDR1 is MNHEY, CDR2 SMNVEV, per germline (reference sequence). V shed 1 base and J 7 bases; nucleotides not matched to a gene: 0. The CDR3 runs 14 residues. The chain is built from TRBV27 and TRBJ1-6, with 8 bases identical to TRBD1. Sequencing was carried out using PBMCs. The clonotype was recovered from a woman in her 30s in good health and CMV-seronegative. The DNA for the CDR3 is TGTGCCAGCAGTTTATGGACAGGGAATTCACCCCTCCACTTT. Its protein product is CASSLWTGNSPLHF.